The clone carrying this T cell receptor beta chain was seen a few times. No antigen is known for it. One entry per CDR3 protein, called by TCRdb with MiXCR from the RT-PCR reads. The sample has 710,000 or so distinct CDR3 sequences, less than 20% seen once; the top ten hold roughly 12%. The source of the sample is a study of response to subunit inactivated influenza vaccine. The study, taken as a whole, reports: Authors suggested each seasonal flu vaccination may recruit only limited numbers of new T cells.

This TCR came from a man aged 50 or older who received an inactivated influenza vaccine. Sequencing was performed on PBMCs from blood, taken roughly 13 days after vaccination.

The CDR3 bases are TGTGCCAGCAGCCAAGATGACCCCACTAGCAGGCGCTCCTACAATGAGCAGTTCTTC. The encoded protein is CASSQDDPTSRRSYNEQFF. The chain employs TRBV4-2 and TRBJ2-1; possibly TRBD2 for D (6 bases). V was pared by 0 bases and J by 0 bases, with 18 bases between. The germline gives CDR1 LGHNA, CDR2 YNFKEQ. The CDR3 consists of 19 residues.